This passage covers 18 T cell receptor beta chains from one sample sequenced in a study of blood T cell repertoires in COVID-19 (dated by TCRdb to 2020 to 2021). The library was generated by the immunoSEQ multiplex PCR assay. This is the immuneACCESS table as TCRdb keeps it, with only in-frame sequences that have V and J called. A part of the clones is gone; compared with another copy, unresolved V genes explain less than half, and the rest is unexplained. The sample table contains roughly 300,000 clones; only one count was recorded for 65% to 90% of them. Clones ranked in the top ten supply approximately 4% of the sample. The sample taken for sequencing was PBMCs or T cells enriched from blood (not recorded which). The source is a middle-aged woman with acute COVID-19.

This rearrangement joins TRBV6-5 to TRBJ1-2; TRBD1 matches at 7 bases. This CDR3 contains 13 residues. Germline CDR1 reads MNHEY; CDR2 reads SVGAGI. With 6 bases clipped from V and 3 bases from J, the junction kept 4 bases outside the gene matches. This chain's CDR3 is CASRKGADYGYTF. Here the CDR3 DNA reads TGTGCCAGCAGGAAGGGGGCTGACTATGGCTACACCTTC.

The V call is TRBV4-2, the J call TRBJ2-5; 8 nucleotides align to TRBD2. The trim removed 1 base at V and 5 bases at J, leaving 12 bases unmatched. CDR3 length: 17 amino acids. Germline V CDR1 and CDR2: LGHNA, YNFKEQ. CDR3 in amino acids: CASSQGVGGGSLETQYF. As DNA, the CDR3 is TGTGCCAGCAGCCAAGGGGTCGGCGGGGGGTCCCTGGAGACCCAGTACTTC.

The CDR3: CASSPAGGVADTQYF. The DNA of the CDR3 is TGTGCCAGCTCACCTGCCGGCGGTGTAGCCGATACGCAGTATTTT. The rearrangement uses TRBV18 and TRBJ2-3; D gene unclear. CDR3 length: 15 residues. Germline lookup yields CDR1 KGHSH and CDR2 LQKENI. Trimming removed 3 bases from V and 6 bases from J, with 16 bases in between.

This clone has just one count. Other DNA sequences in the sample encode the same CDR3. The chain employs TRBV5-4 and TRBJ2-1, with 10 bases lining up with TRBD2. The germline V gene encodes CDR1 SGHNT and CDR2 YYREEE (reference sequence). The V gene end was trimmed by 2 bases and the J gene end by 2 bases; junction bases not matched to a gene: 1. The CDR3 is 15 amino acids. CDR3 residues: CASSLLAGPYNEQFF. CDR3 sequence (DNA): TGTGCCAGCAGCTTACTAGCGGGACCCTACAATGAGCAGTTCTTC.

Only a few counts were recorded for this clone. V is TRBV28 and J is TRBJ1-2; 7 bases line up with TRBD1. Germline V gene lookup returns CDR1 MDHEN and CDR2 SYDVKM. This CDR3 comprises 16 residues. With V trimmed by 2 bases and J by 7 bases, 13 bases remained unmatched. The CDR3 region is CASSLDRDSRIGGYTF. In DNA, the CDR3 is TGTGCCAGCAGTTTAGATAGGGACAGCCGGATAGGTGGCTACACCTTC.

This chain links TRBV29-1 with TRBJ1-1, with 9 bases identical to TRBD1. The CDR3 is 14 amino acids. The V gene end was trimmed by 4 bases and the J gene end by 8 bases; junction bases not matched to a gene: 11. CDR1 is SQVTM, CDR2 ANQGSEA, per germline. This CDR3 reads CSVGPGQGKVEAFF. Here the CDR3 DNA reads TGCAGCGTTGGCCCCGGACAGGGGAAAGTAGAAGCTTTCTTT.

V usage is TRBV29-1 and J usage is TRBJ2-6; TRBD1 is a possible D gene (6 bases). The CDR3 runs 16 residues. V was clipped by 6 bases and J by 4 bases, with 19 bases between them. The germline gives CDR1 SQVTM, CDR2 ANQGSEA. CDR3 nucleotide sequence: TGCAGCGTCCAGACAGGAATCTCGACCGGGGCCAACGTCCTGACTTTC. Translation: CSVQTGISTGANVLTF.

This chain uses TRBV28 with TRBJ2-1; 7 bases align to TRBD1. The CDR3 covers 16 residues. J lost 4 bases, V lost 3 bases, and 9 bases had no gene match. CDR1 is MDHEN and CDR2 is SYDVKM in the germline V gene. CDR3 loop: CASSFAGGQLYNEQFF. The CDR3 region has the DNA TGTGCCAGCAGTTTCGCTGGGGGACAGCTTTACAATGAGCAGTTCTTC.

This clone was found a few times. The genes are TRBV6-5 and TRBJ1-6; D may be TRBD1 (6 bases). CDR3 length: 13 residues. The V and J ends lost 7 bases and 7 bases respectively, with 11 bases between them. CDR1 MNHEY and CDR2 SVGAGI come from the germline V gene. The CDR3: CASIWQGNSPLHF. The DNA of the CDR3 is TGTGCCAGCATTTGGCAGGGGAATTCACCCCTCCACTTT.

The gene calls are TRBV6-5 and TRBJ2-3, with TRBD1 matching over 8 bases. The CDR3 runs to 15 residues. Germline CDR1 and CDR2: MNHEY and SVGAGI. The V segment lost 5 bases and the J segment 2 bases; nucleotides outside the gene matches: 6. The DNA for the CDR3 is TGTGCCAGCAGTAGCGGACAGGGAGACACAGATACGCAGTATTTT. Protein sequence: CASSSGQGDTDTQYF.

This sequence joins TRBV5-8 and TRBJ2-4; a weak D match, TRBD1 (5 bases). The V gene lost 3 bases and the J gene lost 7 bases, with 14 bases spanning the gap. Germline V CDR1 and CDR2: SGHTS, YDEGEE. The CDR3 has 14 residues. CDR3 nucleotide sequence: TGTGCCAGCAGCTCATGGGGCAGTAGCAACATTCAGTACTTC. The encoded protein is CASSSWGSSNIQYF.

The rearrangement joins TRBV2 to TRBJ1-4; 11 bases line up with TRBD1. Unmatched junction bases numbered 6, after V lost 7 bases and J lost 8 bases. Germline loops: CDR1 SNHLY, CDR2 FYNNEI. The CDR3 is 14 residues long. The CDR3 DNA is TGTGCCAGCATGGGGACAGGGGGTAGGGAAAAACTGTTTTTT. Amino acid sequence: CASMGTGGREKLFF.

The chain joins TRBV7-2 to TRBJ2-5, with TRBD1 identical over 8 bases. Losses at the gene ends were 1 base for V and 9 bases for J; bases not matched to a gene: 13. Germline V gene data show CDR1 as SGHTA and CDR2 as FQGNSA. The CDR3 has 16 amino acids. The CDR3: CASSLGRLGTGRPQYF. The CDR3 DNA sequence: TGTGCCAGCAGCTTAGGAAGGTTGGGGACAGGACGCCCCCAGTACTTC.

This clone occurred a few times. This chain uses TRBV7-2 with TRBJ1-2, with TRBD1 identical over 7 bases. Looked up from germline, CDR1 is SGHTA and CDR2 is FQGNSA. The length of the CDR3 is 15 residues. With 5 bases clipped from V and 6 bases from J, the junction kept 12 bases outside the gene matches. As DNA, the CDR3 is TGTGCCAGCAGCCAACGGACAGGCCTTTCGGATGGCTACACCTTC. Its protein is CASSQRTGLSDGYTF.

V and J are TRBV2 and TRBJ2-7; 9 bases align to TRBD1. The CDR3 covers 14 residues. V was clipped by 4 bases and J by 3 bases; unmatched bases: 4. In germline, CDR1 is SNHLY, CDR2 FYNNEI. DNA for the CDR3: TGTGCCAGCAGTGCCGGGACAGGGAACTACGAGCAGTACTTC. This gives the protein CASSAGTGNYEQYF.

The CDR3, as DNA: TGTGCCACCAGTGACGGGGAATATGGCTACACCTTC. Translating gives CATSDGEYGYTF. The chain couples TRBV24-1 to TRBJ1-2; no clear D gene. CDR1 is KGHDR, CDR2 SFDVKD, per germline. This CDR3 is built from 12 residues. The V gene lost 4 bases and the J gene lost 5 bases, with 7 bases spanning the gap.

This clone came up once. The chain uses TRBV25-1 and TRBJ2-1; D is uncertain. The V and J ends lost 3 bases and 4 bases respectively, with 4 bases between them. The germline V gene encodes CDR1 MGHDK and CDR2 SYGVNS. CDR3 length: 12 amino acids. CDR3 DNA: TGTGCCAGCAGTGAGGCTTACAATGAGCAGTTCTTC. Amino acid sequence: CASSEAYNEQFF. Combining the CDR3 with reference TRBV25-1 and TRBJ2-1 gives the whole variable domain EADIYQTPRYLVIGTGKKITLECSQTMGHDKMYWYQQDPGMELHLIHYSYGVNSTEKGDLSSESTVSRIRTEHFPLTLESARPSHTSQYLCASSEAYNEQFFGPGTRLTVL.

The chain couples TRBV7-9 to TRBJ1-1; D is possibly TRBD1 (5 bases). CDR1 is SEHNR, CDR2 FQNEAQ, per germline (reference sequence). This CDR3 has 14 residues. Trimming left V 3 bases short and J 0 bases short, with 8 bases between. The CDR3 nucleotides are TGTGCCAGCAGCTTCAGGGCCATGAACACTGAAGCTTTCTTT. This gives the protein CASSFRAMNTEAFF.